Each of the 10 T cell receptor beta chains below was sequenced from the same sample in a study of control samples from healthy donors and cancer patients. The protocol was immunoSEQ multiplex PCR, while the TCRdb copy is restricted to in-frame clones and leaves out a portion. The table shows about 140,000 clones, with approximately 92% occurring only once. Sequencing input: blood. These receptors originate from a man under 40 in good health.

This chain links TRBV19 with TRBJ1-5; D is perhaps TRBD1 (5 bases). Germline-derived CDR1 and CDR2 are LNHDA and SQIVND (reference sequence). Trimming pared 1 base from V and 5 bases from J, leaving 21 bases between. The CDR3 sequence is 18 residues long. CDR3 DNA sequence: TGTGCCAGTAGTATAGGACAGAAGATTGCCCCCCGAGATCAGCCCCAGCATTTT. Translated, it gives CASSIGQKIAPRDQPQHF.

The genes are TRBV6-2 or TRBV6-3 and TRBJ2-7; possible D gene TRBD1, 5 bases. With 2 bases removed from V and 2 bases from J, the gap between germline ends came to 7 bases. There are 13 residues in the CDR3. Germline V gene lookup returns CDR1 MNHEY and CDR2 SVGEGT. In nucleotides, the CDR3 is TGTGCCAGCAGTTACCAGGACACCTACGAGCAGTACTTC. Translation gives CASSYQDTYEQYF.

This clone has a single count. The V call is TRBV19, the J call TRBJ1-4; D is unresolved. The CDR3 totals 15 residues. CDR1 LNHDA and CDR2 SQIVND come from the germline V gene (reference sequence). V was cut by 0 bases and J by 3 bases, with 8 bases left in between. The CDR3 sequence: CASSIESQPNEKLFF. Written as DNA, the CDR3 is TGTGCCAGTAGTATAGAGAGCCAGCCTAATGAAAAACTGTTTTTT. The full variable domain, in which reference TRBV19 and TRBJ1-4 provide the parts outside the CDR3, is DGGITQSPKYLFRKEGQNVTLSCEQNLNHDAMYWYRQDPGQGLRLIYYSQIVNDFQKGDIAEGYSVSREKKESFPLTVTSAQKNPTAFYLCASSIESQPNEKLFFGSGTQLSVL.

The rearrangement uses TRBV11-3 and TRBJ1-6; perhaps TRBD1 as D (5 bases). Germline loops: CDR1 SGHNT, CDR2 YENEEA. Trimming cost V 5 bases and J 9 bases, with 11 bases left between them. The CDR3 is 13 amino acids. CDR3: CASSAGPRSPLHF. CDR3 nucleotides: TGTGCCAGCAGCGCGGGACCCCGTTCACCCCTCCACTTT.

Only a few counts were recorded for this clone. The CDR3 is CASSLVGWGQGHEQFF. For the CDR3, the DNA is TGTGCCAGCAGCTTAGTAGGATGGGGACAGGGTCATGAGCAGTTCTTC. The gene calls are TRBV11-3 and TRBJ2-1, with 9 bases that match TRBD1. Germline V gene lookup returns CDR1 SGHNT and CDR2 YENEEA. The CDR3 is 16 amino acids. V shed 1 base, J shed 8 bases, and the junction held 9 bases outside the gene matches.

The gene calls are TRBV28 and TRBJ2-3; TRBD2 matches at 11 bases. CDR1 and CDR2 from the germline V gene are MDHEN and SYDVKM. V lost 9 bases to trimming and J lost 7 bases; unmatched junction nucleotides: 15. The CDR3 covers 16 residues. CDR3 nucleotides: TGTGCCAGTGACAGTTTCGGGACTAGCGGTCGTAATACGCAGTATTTT. Encoded protein: CASDSFGTSGRNTQYF.

This clone has only a few counts. This rearrangement joins TRBV7-2 to TRBJ1-5; a weak D match, TRBD1 (6 bases). The CDR3 runs to 15 residues. The V end was cut by 0 bases, the J end by 4 bases, with 10 bases between. CDR1 and CDR2 from the germline V gene are SGHTA and FQGNSA. The CDR3 is CASSLAQGLNQPQHF. CDR3 nucleotide sequence: TGTGCCAGCAGCTTAGCACAGGGACTTAATCAGCCCCAGCATTTT.

CDR3 region: CASSERQGSNTEAFF. DNA of the CDR3: TGTGCCAGCAGCGAGCGACAGGGGAGCAACACTGAAGCTTTCTTT. The gene calls are TRBV2 and TRBJ1-1; 8 positions match TRBD1. Germline lookup yields CDR1 SNHLY and CDR2 FYNNEI. This CDR3 is 15 amino acids long. The J segment lost 2 bases and the V segment lost 6 bases, leaving 8 bases of the junction unmatched.

The chain combines TRBV28 with TRBJ2-3, with D unclear. Trimming took off 9 bases at V and 1 base at J, with 11 bases between the two ends. Germline V gene sequence: CDR1 MDHEN, CDR2 SYDVKM. The length of the CDR3 is 13 residues. The CDR3 DNA is TGTGCCAGTTCCCGGGCAGGCACAGATACGCAGTATTTT. Translation gives CASSRAGTDTQYF.

The chain combines TRBV7-2 with TRBJ2-7, with D unresolved. This CDR3 has 11 residues. V lost 2 bases to trimming and J lost 3 bases, with 2 bases between them. Germline lookup yields CDR1 SGHTA and CDR2 FQGNSA. The CDR3 is CASSLNYEQYF. The CDR3 coding sequence is TGTGCCAGCAGCTTAAACTACGAGCAGTACTTC.